What follows are 4 T cell receptor beta chains derived from one specimen sequenced in a study of T cells in localized non-small cell lung cancer. The assay was immunoSEQ multiplex PCR, and TCRdb's table has in-frame clones only and misses some. The table has some 13,000 clones, just over 85% seen once. Sequencing used peripheral blood, obtained before any cancer treatment. Receptors were obtained from a male donor aged 60 or over with stage III lung adenocarcinoma.

The chain employs TRBV9 and TRBJ2-7; D perhaps matches TRBD2 (5 bases). Germline V lookup: CDR1 SGDLS, CDR2 YYNGEE. CDR3 length equals 14 residues. The germline V and J ends were trimmed by 3 bases and 2 bases, with 12 bases remaining between them. The CDR3 region is CASSAEDGTYEQYF. CDR3 bases: TGTGCCAGCAGCGCGGAGGACGGAACCTACGAGCAGTACTTC.

The chain combines TRBV11-3 with TRBJ2-7; possible D gene TRBD2, 6 bases. Trimming removed 3 bases from V and 6 bases from J, with 15 bases in between. Germline V lookup: CDR1 SGHNT, CDR2 YENEEA. The CDR3 totals 14 residues. CDR3: CASSLGGDLTEQYF. The CDR3 DNA sequence: TGTGCCAGCAGCTTGGGCGGGGACCTCACCGAGCAGTACTTC. Looking up the rest from reference TRBV11-3 and TRBJ2-7 gives the full variable domain: EAGVVQSPRYKIIEKKQPVAFWCNPISGHNTLYWYLQNLGQGPELLIRYENEEAVDDSQLPKDRFSAERLKGVDSTLKIQPAELGDSAVYLCASSLGGDLTEQYFGPGTRLTVT.

This chain joins TRBV6-1 and TRBJ1-2, with TRBD1 matching 7 bases. The germline gives CDR1 MNHNS, CDR2 SASEGT. Losses at the gene ends were 3 bases for V and 8 bases for J; bases not matched to a gene: 6. The CDR3 has 13 amino acids. The CDR3 DNA sequence: TGTGCCAGCAGTGAGGGCAGGGGGAGCGGCTACACCTTC. Translated, it gives CASSEGRGSGYTF.

The chain's CDR3 is CASSLFPSYYGYTF. CDR3 in DNA: TGTGCCAGCAGCCTCTTCCCCAGCTACTATGGCTACACCTTC. This sequence joins TRBV7-9 and TRBJ1-2; D not certain. The CDR3 extends over 14 amino acids. CDR1 is SEHNR, CDR2 FQNEAQ, per germline (reference sequence). V was shortened by 5 bases and J by 3 bases, with 13 bases between the two germline ends.